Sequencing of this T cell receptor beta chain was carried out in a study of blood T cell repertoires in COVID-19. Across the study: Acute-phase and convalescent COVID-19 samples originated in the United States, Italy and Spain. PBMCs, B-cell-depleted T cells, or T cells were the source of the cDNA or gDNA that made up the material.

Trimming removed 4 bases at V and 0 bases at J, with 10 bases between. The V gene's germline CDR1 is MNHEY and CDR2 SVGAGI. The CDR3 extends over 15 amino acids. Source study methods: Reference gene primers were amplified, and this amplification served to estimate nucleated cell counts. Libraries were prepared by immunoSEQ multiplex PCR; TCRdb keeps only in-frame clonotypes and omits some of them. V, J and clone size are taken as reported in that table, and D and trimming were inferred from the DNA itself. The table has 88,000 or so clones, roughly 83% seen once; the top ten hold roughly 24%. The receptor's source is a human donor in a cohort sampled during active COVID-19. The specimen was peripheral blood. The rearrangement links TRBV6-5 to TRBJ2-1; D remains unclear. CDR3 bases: TGTGCCAGCAGTTTTCTACGGAGCTCCTACAATGAGCAGTTCTTC. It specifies CASSFLRSSYNEQFF.